Given below is one T cell receptor (beta chain) in context. For TCR beta, libraries came from iRepertoire HTBI primers and Arm-PCR of CDR3 regions. TCRdb used MiXCR to reprocess the multiplex PCR reads, holding one entry per CDR3 protein. The repertoire holds 300,000 or so distinct CDR3 sequences, with 15% to 20% as singletons. This entry belongs to a study of regulatory T cells in long-lasting Graves disease. Study background: Those with persistent Graves' disease had received antithyroid drugs for over 5 years with positive TSH receptor antibodies.

Germline V gives CDR1 SGHVS, CDR2 FNYEAQ. This CDR3 comprises 15 residues. J lost 2 bases, V lost 2 bases, and 2 bases had no gene match. Sample time point: persistent/refractory GD, antithyroid drugs over 5 years with positive TRAb. The TCR library used RNA extracted from PBMCs. The chain joins TRBV7-6 to TRBJ2-7, with 11 bases that match TRBD2. The sequence derives from a female donor with Graves disease. The specimen comprised peripheral blood mononuclear cells (PBMCs), sampled when the disease was refractory, from a patient treated with antithyroid drugs. In nucleotides, the CDR3 is TGTGCCAGCAGCTTAACTAGCGGGAGTACCTACGAGCAGTACTTC. It encodes CASSLTSGSTYEQYF.